The rows below give T cell receptor beta chains drawn from one sample of a study of T cell responses to AZD1222 COVID-19 vaccine. Produced via immunoSEQ multiplex PCR; TCRdb's table is partial and in-frame only. The repertoire includes more than 100,000 clones, about 88% of them detected once, and 2% to 3% sits in the top ten. The specimen comprised peripheral blood, sampled on day 0 of AZD1222 vaccination. These receptors were obtained from an adult in good health. Each CDR3 is given with its conserved first and last residue. The order of the fields is V gene, D gene, J gene, clone size, CDR3 protein, CDR3 DNA. The D gene is left open where the match is weak. Clone sizes are given selectively: once, few, many, or a class where the clone is expanded.

V gene: TRBV3-1/TRBV3-2; D gene: .; J gene: TRBJ1-6; clone size: .; CDR3 protein: CASSQAGGSYNSPLHF; CDR3 DNA: TGTGCCAGCAGCCAAGCGGGTGGCTCCTATAATTCACCCCTCCACTTT
V gene: TRBV28; D gene: TRBD1; J gene: TRBJ1-3; clone size: .; CDR3 protein: CASSFPGQRNTIYF; CDR3 DNA: TGTGCCAGCAGCTTCCCGGGACAGAGAAACACCATATATTTT
V gene: TRBV5-1; D gene: .; J gene: TRBJ2-4; clone size: .; CDR3 protein: CASSSAAVAKNIQYF; CDR3 DNA: TGCGCCAGCAGCTCCGCCGCGGTAGCCAAAAACATTCAGTACTTC
V gene: TRBV28; D gene: TRBD1; J gene: TRBJ2-1; clone size: .; CDR3 protein: CASVVGQGQYNEQFF; CDR3 DNA: TGTGCCAGCGTTGTGGGACAGGGTCAATACAATGAGCAGTTCTTC
V gene: TRBV28; D gene: .; J gene: TRBJ1-1; clone size: .; CDR3 protein: CASSLGRFEAFF; CDR3 DNA: TGTGCCAGCAGTTTAGGGCGGTTTGAAGCTTTCTTT
V gene: TRBV10-3; D gene: TRBD2; J gene: TRBJ2-1; clone size: .; CDR3 protein: CAISGLAGVNEQFF; CDR3 DNA: TGTGCCATCAGTGGGCTAGCGGGAGTCAATGAGCAGTTCTTC
V gene: TRBV28; D gene: TRBD1; J gene: TRBJ2-7; clone size: .; CDR3 protein: CASTPTGAYYEQYF; CDR3 DNA: TGTGCCAGCACCCCCACAGGGGCATACTACGAGCAGTACTTC
V gene: TRBV7-7; D gene: .; J gene: TRBJ2-3; clone size: .; CDR3 protein: CASSQDWGTDTQYF; CDR3 DNA: TGTGCTAGCAGCCAAGACTGGGGCACAGATACGCAGTATTTT
V gene: TRBV5-1; D gene: TRBD1; J gene: TRBJ1-6; clone size: .; CDR3 protein: CASSLAGTGGYSPLHF; CDR3 DNA: TGCGCCAGCAGCTTGGCGGGGACAGGGGGCTACTCACCCCTCCACTTT
V gene: TRBV5-1; D gene: .; J gene: TRBJ1-1; clone size: .; CDR3 protein: CASSLLSMNTEAFF; CDR3 DNA: TGCGCCAGCAGCTTGCTTTCAATGAACACTGAAGCTTTCTTT
V gene: TRBV2; D gene: TRBD2; J gene: TRBJ2-7; clone size: .; CDR3 protein: CASSAGTSDSYEQYF; CDR3 DNA: TGTGCCAGCAGTGCCGGGACTAGCGACTCCTACGAGCAGTACTTC
V gene: TRBV4-2; D gene: TRBD2; J gene: TRBJ2-5; clone size: .; CDR3 protein: CASSQDGGGRARETQYF; CDR3 DNA: TGTGCCAGCAGCCAAGATGGGGGAGGGAGGGCCCGTGAGACCCAGTACTTC
V gene: TRBV2; D gene: TRBD1; J gene: TRBJ2-1; clone size: .; CDR3 protein: CASSKDRGDYNEQFF; CDR3 DNA: TGTGCCAGCAGTAAGGACAGGGGCGACTACAATGAGCAGTTCTTC
V gene: TRBV11-2; D gene: TRBD1; J gene: TRBJ2-3; clone size: .; CDR3 protein: CASSLARGQGDTQYF; CDR3 DNA: TGTGCCAGCAGCTTAGCCAGGGGGCAGGGAGATACGCAGTATTTT
V gene: TRBV9; D gene: .; J gene: TRBJ2-1; clone size: .; CDR3 protein: CASSVQLASYNEQFF; CDR3 DNA: TGTGCCAGCAGCGTACAACTAGCCTCCTACAATGAGCAGTTCTTC
V gene: TRBV7-9; D gene: .; J gene: TRBJ2-7; clone size: once; CDR3 protein: CASSFRQGNYEQYF; CDR3 DNA: TGTGCCAGCAGCTTTCGGCAGGGGAACTACGAGCAGTACTTC
V gene: TRBV18; D gene: .; J gene: TRBJ2-6; clone size: .; CDR3 protein: CASSPPSGFGANVLTF; CDR3 DNA: TGTGCCAGCTCACCACCTTCAGGGTTCGGGGCCAACGTCCTGACTTTC
V gene: TRBV28; D gene: .; J gene: TRBJ2-7; clone size: .; CDR3 protein: CASSRDRSEQYF; CDR3 DNA: TGTGCCAGCAGCCGAGACAGGTCCGAGCAGTACTTC
V gene: TRBV3-1/TRBV3-2; D gene: .; J gene: TRBJ1-1; clone size: .; CDR3 protein: CASSLRGGTVMNTEAFF; CDR3 DNA: TGTGCCAGCAGCCTTCGCGGGGGTACAGTTATGAACACTGAAGCTTTCTTT
V gene: TRBV5-4; D gene: .; J gene: TRBJ1-6; clone size: .; CDR3 protein: CASSSRAGRNSPLHF; CDR3 DNA: TGTGCCAGCAGCTCTCGCGCGGGGCGGAATTCACCCCTCCACTTT
V gene: TRBV5-1; D gene: TRBD2; J gene: TRBJ2-3; clone size: .; CDR3 protein: CASSLNPASGVSTDTQYF; CDR3 DNA: TGCGCCAGCAGCTTGAACCCCGCTAGCGGAGTGAGCACAGATACGCAGTATTTT
V gene: TRBV28; D gene: .; J gene: TRBJ1-6; clone size: .; CDR3 protein: CASSLRQAGNSPLHF; CDR3 DNA: TGTGCCAGCAGTTTACGACAGGCGGGAAATTCACCCCTCCACTTT
V gene: TRBV10-1; D gene: .; J gene: TRBJ2-7; clone size: few; CDR3 protein: CASSELRGGEQYF; CDR3 DNA: TGCGCCAGCAGTGAGCTCAGGGGAGGAGAGCAGTACTTC
V gene: TRBV29-1; D gene: .; J gene: TRBJ2-7; clone size: .; CDR3 protein: CSVGAGAYEQYF; CDR3 DNA: TGCAGCGTCGGAGCAGGGGCCTACGAGCAGTACTTC
V gene: TRBV27; D gene: TRBD1; J gene: TRBJ1-2; clone size: .; CDR3 protein: CASSSAWTGSYGYTF; CDR3 DNA: TGTGCCAGCAGTTCCGCCTGGACAGGATCCTATGGCTACACCTTC
V gene: TRBV2; D gene: TRBD1; J gene: TRBJ1-1; clone size: .; CDR3 protein: CASTQGADTEAFF; CDR3 DNA: TGTGCCAGCACCCAGGGGGCTGACACTGAAGCTTTCTTT
V gene: TRBV5-4; D gene: .; J gene: TRBJ2-5; clone size: .; CDR3 protein: CASSLRADQETQYF; CDR3 DNA: TGTGCCAGCAGCTTACGAGCGGACCAAGAGACCCAGTACTTC
V gene: TRBV12-3/TRBV12-4; D gene: .; J gene: TRBJ2-5; clone size: .; CDR3 protein: CATGMGPKETQYF; CDR3 DNA: TGTGCCACAGGGATGGGCCCTAAAGAGACCCAGTACTTC
V gene: TRBV5-1; D gene: .; J gene: TRBJ2-7; clone size: .; CDR3 protein: CASSPHLGDSYEQYF; CDR3 DNA: TGCGCCAGCAGCCCCCATTTAGGGGACTCCTACGAGCAGTACTTC
V gene: TRBV6-6; D gene: TRBD1; J gene: TRBJ1-2; clone size: .; CDR3 protein: CASRIPGQNYGYTF; CDR3 DNA: TGTGCCAGCAGGATCCCGGGACAGAACTATGGCTACACCTTC
V gene: TRBV19; D gene: TRBD2; J gene: TRBJ2-2; clone size: once; CDR3 protein: CASSPGRTRGNHGGGELFF; CDR3 DNA: TGTGCCAGTAGCCCCGGTCGGACTAGAGGAAATCACGGCGGCGGGGAGCTGTTTTTT
V gene: TRBV19; D gene: TRBD1; J gene: TRBJ1-5; clone size: once; CDR3 protein: CASTPWTGKRHQPQHF; CDR3 DNA: TGTGCCAGTACCCCATGGACAGGGAAGAGGCATCAGCCCCAGCATTTT
V gene: TRBV11-2; D gene: .; J gene: TRBJ1-1; clone size: .; CDR3 protein: CASSFATEAFF; CDR3 DNA: TGTGCCAGCAGCTTCGCGACTGAAGCTTTCTTT
V gene: TRBV7-9; D gene: TRBD1; J gene: TRBJ1-2; clone size: .; CDR3 protein: CASSSTGGKGYTF; CDR3 DNA: TGTGCCAGCAGCTCCACAGGGGGCAAAGGCTACACCTTC
V gene: TRBV6-5; D gene: TRBD1; J gene: TRBJ2-5; clone size: .; CDR3 protein: CASSYLTTGVETQYF; CDR3 DNA: TGTGCCAGCAGCTACCTAACCACAGGGGTCGAGACCCAGTACTTC
V gene: TRBV5-1; D gene: .; J gene: TRBJ1-6; clone size: .; CDR3 protein: CASSLNFYNSPLHF; CDR3 DNA: TGCGCCAGCAGCTTGAATTTCTATAATTCACCCCTCCACTTT
V gene: TRBV28; D gene: TRBD2; J gene: TRBJ2-3; clone size: .; CDR3 protein: CASTRGGPQETQYF; CDR3 DNA: TGTGCCAGCACTCGGGGGGGGCCTCAGGAGACGCAGTATTTT
V gene: TRBV5-4; D gene: .; J gene: TRBJ1-6; clone size: .; CDR3 protein: CASSLAGSSYNSPLHF; CDR3 DNA: TGTGCCAGCAGCTTGGCAGGCAGCTCCTATAATTCACCCCTCCACTTT
V gene: TRBV7-8; D gene: .; J gene: TRBJ2-7; clone size: .; CDR3 protein: CASSLGLGGAEQYF; CDR3 DNA: TGTGCCAGCAGCTTAGGGTTAGGCGGCGCCGAGCAGTACTTC
V gene: TRBV3-1/TRBV3-2; D gene: .; J gene: TRBJ1-2; clone size: once; CDR3 protein: CASSQRGSYGYTF; CDR3 DNA: TGTGCCAGCAGCCAGAGGGGGTCCTATGGCTACACCTTC